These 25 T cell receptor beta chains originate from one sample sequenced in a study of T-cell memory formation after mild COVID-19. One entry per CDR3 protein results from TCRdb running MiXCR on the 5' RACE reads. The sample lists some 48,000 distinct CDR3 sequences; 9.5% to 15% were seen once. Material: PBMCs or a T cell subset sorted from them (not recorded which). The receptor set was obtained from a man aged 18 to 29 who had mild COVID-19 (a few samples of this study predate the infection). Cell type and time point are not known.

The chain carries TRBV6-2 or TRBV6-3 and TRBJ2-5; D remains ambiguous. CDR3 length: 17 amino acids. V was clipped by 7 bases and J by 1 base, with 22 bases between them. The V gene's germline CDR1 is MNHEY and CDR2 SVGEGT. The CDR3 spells CASTTGYGRTPQETQYF. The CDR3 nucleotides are TGTGCCAGCACGACCGGATATGGCAGGACCCCCCAAGAGACCCAGTACTTC.

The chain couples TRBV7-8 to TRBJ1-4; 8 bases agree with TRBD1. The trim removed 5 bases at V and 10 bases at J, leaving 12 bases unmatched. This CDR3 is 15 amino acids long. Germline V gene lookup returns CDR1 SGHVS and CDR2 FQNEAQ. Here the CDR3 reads CASSPIHGQGLKLFF. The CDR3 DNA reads TGTGCCAGCAGCCCAATACACGGACAGGGCCTAAAACTGTTTTTT.

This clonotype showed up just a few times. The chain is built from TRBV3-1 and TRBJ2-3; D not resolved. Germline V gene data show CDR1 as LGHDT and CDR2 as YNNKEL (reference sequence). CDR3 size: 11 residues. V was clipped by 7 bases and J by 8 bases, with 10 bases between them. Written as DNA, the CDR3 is TGTGCCAGCACGACTGGGTCTACGCAGTATTTT. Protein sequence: CASTTGSTQYF.

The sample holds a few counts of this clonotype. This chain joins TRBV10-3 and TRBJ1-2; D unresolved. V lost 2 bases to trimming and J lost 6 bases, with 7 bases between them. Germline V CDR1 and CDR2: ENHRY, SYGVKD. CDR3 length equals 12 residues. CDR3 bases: TGTGCCATCAGTGAGGCAGGCGATGGCTACACCTTC. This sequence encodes CAISEAGDGYTF.

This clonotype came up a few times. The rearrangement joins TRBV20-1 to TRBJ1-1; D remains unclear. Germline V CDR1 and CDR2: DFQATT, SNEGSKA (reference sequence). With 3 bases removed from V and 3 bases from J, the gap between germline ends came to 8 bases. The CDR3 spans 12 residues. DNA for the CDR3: TGCAGTGCTAGGTGGCCGGACACTGAAGCTTTCTTT. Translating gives CSARWPDTEAFF.

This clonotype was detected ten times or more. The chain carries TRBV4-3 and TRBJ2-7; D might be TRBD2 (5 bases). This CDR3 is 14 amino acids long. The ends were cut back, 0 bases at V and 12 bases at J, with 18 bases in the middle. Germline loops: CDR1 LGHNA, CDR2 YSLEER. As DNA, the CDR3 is TGCGCCAGCAGCCAAGATCAAGTGAGGGCCCGGCTGTACTTC. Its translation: CASSQDQVRARLYF.

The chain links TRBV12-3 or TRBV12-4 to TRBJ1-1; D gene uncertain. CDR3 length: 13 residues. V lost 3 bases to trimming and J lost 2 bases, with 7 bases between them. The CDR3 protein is CASSFEGNTEAFF. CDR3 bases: TGTGCCAGCAGTTTTGAAGGCAACACTGAAGCTTTCTTT.

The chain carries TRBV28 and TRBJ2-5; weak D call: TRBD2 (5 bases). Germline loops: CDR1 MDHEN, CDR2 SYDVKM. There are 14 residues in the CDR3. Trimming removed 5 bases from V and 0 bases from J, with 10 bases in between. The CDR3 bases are TGTGCCAGCAGTCCGACTATATACCAAGAGACCCAGTACTTC. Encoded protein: CASSPTIYQETQYF.

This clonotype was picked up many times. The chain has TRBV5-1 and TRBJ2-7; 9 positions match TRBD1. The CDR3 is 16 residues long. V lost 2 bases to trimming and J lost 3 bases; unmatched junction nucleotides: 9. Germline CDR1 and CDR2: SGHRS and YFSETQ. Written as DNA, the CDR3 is TGCGCCAGCAGCTTCGAACAGGGGGCAGTTATCTACGAGCAGTACTTC. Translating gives CASSFEQGAVIYEQYF.

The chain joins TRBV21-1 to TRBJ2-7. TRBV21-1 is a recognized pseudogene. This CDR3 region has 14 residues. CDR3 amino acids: CASSNEPGSYEQYV. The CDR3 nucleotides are TGTGCCAGCAGCAACGAGCCGGGCTCCTACGAGCAGTACGTC.

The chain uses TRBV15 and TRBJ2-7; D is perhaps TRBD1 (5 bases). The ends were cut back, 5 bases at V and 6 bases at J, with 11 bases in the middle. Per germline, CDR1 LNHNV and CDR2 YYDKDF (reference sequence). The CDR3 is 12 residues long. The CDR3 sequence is CATSLDRAEQYF. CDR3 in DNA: TGTGCCACCAGCCTAGACAGAGCCGAGCAGTACTTC.

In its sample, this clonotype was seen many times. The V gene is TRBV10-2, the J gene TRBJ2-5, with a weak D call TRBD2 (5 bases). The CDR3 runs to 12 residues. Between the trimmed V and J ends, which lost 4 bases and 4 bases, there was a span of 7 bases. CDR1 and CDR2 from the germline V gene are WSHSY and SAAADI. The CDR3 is CASSAGGETQYF. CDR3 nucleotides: TGCGCCAGCAGTGCCGGAGGAGAGACCCAGTACTTC.

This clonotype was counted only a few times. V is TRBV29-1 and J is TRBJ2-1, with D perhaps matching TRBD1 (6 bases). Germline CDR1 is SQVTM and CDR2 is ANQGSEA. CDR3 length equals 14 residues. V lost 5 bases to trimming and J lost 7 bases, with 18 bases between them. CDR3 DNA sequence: TGCAGCGTTAAAGGGGGACCCGTGGGTAATGAGCAGTTCTTC. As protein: CSVKGGPVGNEQFF.

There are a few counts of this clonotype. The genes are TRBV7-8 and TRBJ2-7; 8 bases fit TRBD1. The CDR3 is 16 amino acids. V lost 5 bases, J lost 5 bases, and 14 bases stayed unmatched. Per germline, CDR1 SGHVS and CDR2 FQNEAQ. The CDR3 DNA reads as TGTGCCAGCAGCCTAGGGGACAGGAGATTCGGGGACGAGCAGTACGTC. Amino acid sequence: CASSLGDRRFGDEQYV.

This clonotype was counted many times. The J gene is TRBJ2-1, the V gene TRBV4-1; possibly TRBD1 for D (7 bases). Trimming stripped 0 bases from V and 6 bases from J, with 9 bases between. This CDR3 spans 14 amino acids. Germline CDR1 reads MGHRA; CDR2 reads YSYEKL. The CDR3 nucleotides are TGCGCCAGCAGCCAAGATCAGGGGGGCAATGAGCAGTTCTTC. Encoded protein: CASSQDQGGNEQFF.

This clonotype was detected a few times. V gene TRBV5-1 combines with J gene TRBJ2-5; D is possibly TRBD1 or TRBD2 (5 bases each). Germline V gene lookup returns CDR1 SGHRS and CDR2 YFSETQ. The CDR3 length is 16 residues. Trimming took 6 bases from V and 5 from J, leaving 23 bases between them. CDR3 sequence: CASTLQGPARGETQYF. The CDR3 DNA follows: TGCGCCAGCACTCTCCAGGGTCCAGCCCGAGGGGAGACCCAGTACTTC.

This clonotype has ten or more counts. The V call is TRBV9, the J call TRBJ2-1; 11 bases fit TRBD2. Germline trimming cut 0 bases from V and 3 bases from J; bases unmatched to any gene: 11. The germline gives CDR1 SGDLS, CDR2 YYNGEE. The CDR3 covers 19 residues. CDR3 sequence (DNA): TGTGCCAGCAGCGTAGAGGTTGGGACTAGCGGCAGAGTCTACAATGAGCAGTTCTTC. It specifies CASSVEVGTSGRVYNEQFF.

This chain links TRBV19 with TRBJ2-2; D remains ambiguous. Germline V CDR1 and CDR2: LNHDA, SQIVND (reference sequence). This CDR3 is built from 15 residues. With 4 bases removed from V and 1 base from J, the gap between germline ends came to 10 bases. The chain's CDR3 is CASSRISLNTGELFF. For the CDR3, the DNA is TGTGCCAGTAGTAGGATCAGTTTGAACACCGGGGAGCTGTTTTTT. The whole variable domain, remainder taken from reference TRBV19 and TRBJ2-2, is DGGITQSPKYLFRKEGQNVTLSCEQNLNHDAMYWYRQDPGQGLRLIYYSQIVNDFQKGDIAEGYSVSREKKESFPLTVTSAQKNPTAFYLCASSRISLNTGELFFGEGSRLTVL.

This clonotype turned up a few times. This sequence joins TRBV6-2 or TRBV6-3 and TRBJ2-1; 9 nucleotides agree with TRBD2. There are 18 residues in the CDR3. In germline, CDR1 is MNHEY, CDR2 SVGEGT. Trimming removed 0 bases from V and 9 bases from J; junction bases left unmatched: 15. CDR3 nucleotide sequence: TGTGCCAGCAGTTACTCGACATCTCTAGCGGGGTCAACGGTTGAGCAGTTCTTC. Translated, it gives CASSYSTSLAGSTVEQFF.

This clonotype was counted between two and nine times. The CDR3 nucleotides read TGCGCCAGCAGCCAGGGGCCGAATGGGTACGAGCAGTTCTTC. Residues: CASSQGPNGYEQFF. This chain uses TRBV10-1 with TRBJ2-1, with D possibly TRBD1 on 6 matching bases. The CDR3 is made up of 14 amino acids. Trimming shortened V by 6 bases and J by 10 bases, and 19 bases separated the two germline ends. The germline V gene encodes CDR1 WNHNN and CDR2 SYGVQD (reference sequence).

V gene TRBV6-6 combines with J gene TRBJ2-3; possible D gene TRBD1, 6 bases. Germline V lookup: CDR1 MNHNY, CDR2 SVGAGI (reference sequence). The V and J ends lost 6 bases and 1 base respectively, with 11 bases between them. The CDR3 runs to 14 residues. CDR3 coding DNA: TGTGCCAGCAGCTCCCGACAGGGCACAGATACGCAGTATTTT. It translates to CASSSRQGTDTQYF.

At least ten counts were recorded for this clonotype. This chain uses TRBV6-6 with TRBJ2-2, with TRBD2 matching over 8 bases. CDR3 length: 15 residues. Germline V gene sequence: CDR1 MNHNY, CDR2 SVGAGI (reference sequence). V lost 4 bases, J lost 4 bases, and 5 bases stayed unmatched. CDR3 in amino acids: CASSSTGGVTGELFF. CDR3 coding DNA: TGTGCCAGCAGTTCCACGGGGGGGGTCACCGGGGAGCTGTTTTTT.

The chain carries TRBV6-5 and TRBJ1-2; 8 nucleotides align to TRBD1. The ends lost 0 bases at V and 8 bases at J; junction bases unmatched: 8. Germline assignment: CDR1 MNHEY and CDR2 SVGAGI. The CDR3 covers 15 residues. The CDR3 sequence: CASSYSGQGFLGYTF. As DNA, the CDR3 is TGTGCCAGCAGTTACTCAGGACAGGGCTTCCTAGGCTACACCTTC.

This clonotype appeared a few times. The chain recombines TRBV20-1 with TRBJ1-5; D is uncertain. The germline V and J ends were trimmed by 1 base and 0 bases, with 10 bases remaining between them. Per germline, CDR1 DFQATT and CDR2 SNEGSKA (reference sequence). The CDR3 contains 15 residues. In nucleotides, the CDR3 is TGCAGTGCTAGAGGTTCAGGATATAGCAATCAGCCCCAGCATTTT. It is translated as CSARGSGYSNQPQHF.

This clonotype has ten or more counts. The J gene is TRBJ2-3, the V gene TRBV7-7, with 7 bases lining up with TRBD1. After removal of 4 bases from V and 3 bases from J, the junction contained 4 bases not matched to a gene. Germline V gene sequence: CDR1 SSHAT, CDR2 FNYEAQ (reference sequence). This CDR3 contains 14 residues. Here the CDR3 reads CASSSGQATDTQYF. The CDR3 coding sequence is TGTGCCAGCAGCTCCGGACAGGCTACAGATACGCAGTATTTT.